A selection of T cell receptor beta chains follows, all from one sample in a study of cytomegalovirus exposure and HLA in healthy donors. Sequencing was performed with immunoSEQ multiplex PCR; in TCRdb, only in-frame clones are kept and a portion is missing. The sample lists around 200,000 clones, 70% to 85% occurring once. The sequencing input was PBMCs. Receptors were obtained from a woman between 55 and 75 years old in good health and CMV-seropositive. CDR3s include the opening cysteine and the closing phenylalanine or tryptophan. A D gene is named only where the DNA matches it firmly. Clone size is given for some rows only: seen once, a few or many times, or a class if the clone is expanded.

>.|TRBV11-3|TRBJ2-2|TRBD1
TGTGCCAGCAGCTTCGGGGCAGGGGGTAACACCGGGGAGCTGTTTTTT
CASSFGAGGNTGELFF
>.|TRBV11-2|TRBJ2-3|.
TGTGCCAGCAGCTTAGGTCCTATCTGGAGCACAGATACGCAGTATTTT
CASSLGPIWSTDTQYF
>.|TRBV7-9|TRBJ1-5|.
TGTGCCAGCAGCACCAGGGTACCCCAGCATTTT
CASSTRVPQHF
>.|TRBV18|TRBJ1-1|.
TGTGCCAGCTCACCACCGGTGAGGGTAACTGAAGCTTTCTTT
CASSPPVRVTEAFF
>.|TRBV4-1|TRBJ2-1|.
TGCGCCAGCAGCCCCTCGGAGACCTCCTACAATGAGCAGTTCTTC
CASSPSETSYNEQFF
>.|TRBV10-3|TRBJ2-1|TRBD2
TGTGCCATCAGTGAGTTCCTAGCGGGAGGATCCTACAATGAGCAGTTCTTC
CAISEFLAGGSYNEQFF
>.|TRBV10-3|TRBJ2-3|.
TGTGCCATCAGTGAGTCGGGGGGTTCTCTGAATACGCAGTATTTT
CAISESGGSLNTQYF
>.|TRBV6-1|TRBJ1-2|TRBD1
TGTGCCAGCAGTCCCGGACAGGGTCACTATGGCTACACCTTC
CASSPGQGHYGYTF
>.|TRBV6-6|TRBJ1-6|.
TGTGCCAGCAGTTACCCCGAGGAGAATTCACCCCTCCACTTT
CASSYPEENSPLHF
>.|TRBV6-5|TRBJ2-5|.
TGTGCCAGCAGTACATACCGGGTTCAAGAGGCCCAGTACTTC
CASSTYRVQEAQYF
>.|TRBV6-6|TRBJ1-5|TRBD1
TGTGCCAGCAGCCCACAGGGGGATCAGCCCCAGCATTTT
CASSPQGDQPQHF
>.|TRBV4-3|TRBJ1-1|.
TGCGCCAGCAGCCAAGAACTAGGGAACACTGAAGCTTTCTTT
CASSQELGNTEAFF
>.|TRBV18|TRBJ1-2|TRBD1
TGTGCCAGCTCACTCAGATCCGGGACAGGGGATCATGGCTACACCTTC
CASSLRSGTGDHGYTF
>few|TRBV7-3|TRBJ2-3|.
TGTGCCAGCAGCATTATGGAGGCCGATACGCAGTATTTT
CASSIMEADTQYF
>.|TRBV28|TRBJ2-3|.
TGTGCCAGCACCTCCGGGCAGGGGACAGATACGCAGTATTTT
CASTSGQGTDTQYF
>few|TRBV11-2|TRBJ1-6|.
TGTGCCAGCAGCTTAGTGGGCAGGGGAAATTCACCCCTCCACTTT
CASSLVGRGNSPLHF
>.|TRBV28|TRBJ1-2|.
TGTGCCAGCCGACCCCCAGGGGTAAATGGCTACACCTTC
CASRPPGVNGYTF
>.|TRBV30|TRBJ1-3|.
TGTGCCTGGACAGGGGTTGGAAACACCATATATTTT
CAWTGVGNTIYF
>.|TRBV6-1|TRBJ1-1|.
TGTGCCAGCAGTGACCAGAAGAACACTGAAGCTTTCTTT
CASSDQKNTEAFF
>.|TRBV5-1|TRBJ1-3|.
TGCGCCAGCAGCTTGCTAGGGAGGCTTGGAAACACCATATATTTT
CASSLLGRLGNTIYF
>.|TRBV6-5|TRBJ2-2|.
TGTGCCAGCAGTACAGGGTTTGGCACCGGGGAGCTGTTTTTT
CASSTGFGTGELFF
>once|TRBV10-3|TRBJ2-3|TRBD2
TGTGCCATCAGTCTTGGGGGGGGCACAGATACGCAGTATTTT
CAISLGGGTDTQYF
>.|TRBV4-2|TRBJ2-7|TRBD1
TGTGCCAGCAGCCAAGGGAAGGGACAGGGGAACTACGAGCAGTACTTC
CASSQGKGQGNYEQYF
>.|TRBV10-1|TRBJ1-1|.
TGCGCCAGCAGTGGGCCTCCGGGACTGCCGAACACTGAAGCTTTCTTT
CASSGPPGLPNTEAFF
>.|TRBV5-8|TRBJ2-1|TRBD1
TGTGCCAGCAGCCCCCGGACAGGGGGCAATGAGCAGTTCTTC
CASSPRTGGNEQFF
>.|TRBV5-4|TRBJ1-6|.
TGTGCCAGCAGCTTGGTGGGCAGGCAGGATAATTCACCCCTCCACTTT
CASSLVGRQDNSPLHF
>.|TRBV10-1|TRBJ2-1|TRBD2
TGCGCCAGCAGTGAGCAGCGGGAGGGATACAATGAGCAGTTCTTC
CASSEQREGYNEQFF
>.|TRBV6-1|TRBJ2-7|TRBD1
TGTGCCAGCAGCGCCAGGGACAGCTCCTACGAGCAGTACTTC
CASSARDSSYEQYF
>.|TRBV4-2|TRBJ2-3|.
TGTGCCAGCAGCCGACAGCTTGACGGCACAGATACGCAGTATTTT
CASSRQLDGTDTQYF
>few|TRBV15|TRBJ1-4|.
TGTGCCACCAGCAGAGGACAGGAGACAACTAATGAAAAACTGTTTTTT
CATSRGQETTNEKLFF
>.|TRBV30|TRBJ1-1|TRBD1
TGTGCCTGGAGTATAGGACAGGGGGATGAAGCTTTCTTT
CAWSIGQGDEAFF
>few|TRBV19|TRBJ2-7|TRBD2
TGTGCCACCAGATCGGGAGGGGGATTAAAGTCCTACGAGCAGTACTTC
CATRSGGGLKSYEQYF